The rows below give T cell receptor beta chains drawn from one sample of a study of blood T cell repertoires in COVID-19. Clones were read by immunoSEQ multiplex PCR, and TCRdb kept only the in-frame ones, dropping some. The sample holds about 69,000 clones, 79% seen once. Sequencing used peripheral blood. Receptor source: a man aged 60-69 years with acute or convalescent COVID-19. Each CDR3 is given with its conserved first and last residue. The D gene is left open where the match is weak. The listing skips clone size in some rows; elsewhere it reads once, few, many or a size class.

D gene,clone size,CDR3 length,J gene,V gene,CDR3 DNA,CDR3 protein
TRBD1,few,15,TRBJ2-1,TRBV11-2,TGTGCCAGCAGCCTACAGGGGGCCCGTTACAATGAGCAGTTCTTC,CASSLQGARYNEQFF
NA,few,13,TRBJ2-1,TRBV6-2/TRBV6-3,TGTGCCAGCAGTTACCGACAGCACAATGAGCAGTTCTTC,CASSYRQHNEQFF
NA,NA,16,TRBJ2-1,TRBV7-9,TGTGCCAGCAGCTTAGGGTCCACAGGACGGGACAATGAGCAGTTCTTC,CASSLGSTGRDNEQFF
TRBD2,NA,17,TRBJ2-3,TRBV13,TGTGCCAGCAGCGAACGTAGCGGGGGGGCAGGCACAGATACGCAGTATTTT,CASSERSGGAGTDTQYF
TRBD1,NA,20,TRBJ2-3,TRBV4-1,TGCGCCAGCCACCAAGGGTGGCAGGGGGCGAAGCGGGTGACCACAGATACGCAGTATTTT,CASHQGWQGAKRVTTDTQYF
TRBD1,NA,17,TRBJ1-3,TRBV3-1/TRBV3-2,TGTGCCAGCAGCCAAGGACGGGACAGCATTTCTGGAAACACCATATATTTT,CASSQGRDSISGNTIYF
NA,NA,15,TRBJ1-5,TRBV6-1,TGTGCCAGCAGTGACGGGGGGGGAGGGGTTCAGCCCCAGCATTTT,CASSDGGGGVQPQHF
NA,NA,16,TRBJ2-7,TRBV6-4,TGTGCCAGCAGTGACTCCGGACAGCTCCCCAGGTACGAGCAGTACTTC,CASSDSGQLPRYEQYF
TRBD1,NA,17,TRBJ2-1,TRBV5-1,TGCGCCAGCAGCCGGGGACAGGGGAGGCCCTCCTACAATGAGCAGTTCTTC,CASSRGQGRPSYNEQFF
TRBD2,NA,17,TRBJ2-4,TRBV7-2,TGTGCCAGCAGCTTAGATCGACGGGGGGGCCAGGAAAACATTCAGTACTTC,CASSLDRRGGQENIQYF
NA,NA,11,TRBJ1-1,TRBV20-1,TGCAGTGCTAGAGTCAGCCTGGAGGCTTTCTTT,CSARVSLEAFF
NA,NA,12,TRBJ2-7,TRBV7-9,TGTGCCAGCTCTAGCAGGACCTACGAGCAGTACTTC,CASSSRTYEQYF
NA,NA,14,TRBJ1-6,TRBV11-2,TGTGCCAGCAGCTTAGCCGGGTATAATTCACCCCTCCACTTT,CASSLAGYNSPLHF
TRBD1,NA,17,TRBJ2-5,TRBV3-1/TRBV3-2,TGTGCCAGCAGCCAACGCCTTTCTCGACAGGGCCAAGAGACCCAGTACTTC,CASSQRLSRQGQETQYF
NA,NA,14,TRBJ1-2,TRBV15,TGTGCCACCAGCAGAGATGGACAAAGTAACGGCTACACCTTC,CATSRDGQSNGYTF
TRBD1,NA,15,TRBJ1-4,TRBV7-2,TGTGCCAGCAGCCAAGGGGACAGGCGGAATGAAAAACTGTTTTTT,CASSQGDRRNEKLFF
TRBD2,NA,13,TRBJ2-1,TRBV11-2,TGTGCCAGCAGCCTATCACGCGGGGGTGAGCAGTTCTTC,CASSLSRGGEQFF
TRBD1,few,15,TRBJ2-7,TRBV7-9,TGTGCCAGCAGCCGTGGACAGGGGAGTTCCTACGAGCAGTACTTC,CASSRGQGSSYEQYF
NA,NA,13,TRBJ1-5,TRBV4-2,TGTGCCAGCAGCACTCGAAGCAATCAGCCCCAGCATTTT,CASSTRSNQPQHF
TRBD1,NA,16,TRBJ2-7,TRBV15,TGTGCCACCGGGACAGGGGACACTCCTTCCCCCTACGAGCAGTACTTC,CATGTGDTPSPYEQYF
NA,NA,16,TRBJ1-2,TRBV30,TGTGCCTGGAGTGTGTGGGGGCCAGGGATTAACTATGGCTACACCTTC,CAWSVWGPGINYGYTF
TRBD1,NA,14,TRBJ2-2,TRBV5-1,TGCGCCAGCAGCCCAGACAGGGTTGACGGGGAGCTGTTTTTT,CASSPDRVDGELFF
TRBD1,NA,15,TRBJ2-7,TRBV9,TGTGCCAGCAGCGGTCTAGGGACAGGGGGCCACGAGCAGTACTTC,CASSGLGTGGHEQYF
TRBD2,NA,17,TRBJ2-1,TRBV19,TGTGCCAGTAGCGGGCTGTTTAAGCGGGGGGGAAACAATGAGCAGTTCTTC,CASSGLFKRGGNNEQFF